The rows below give T cell receptor beta chains drawn from one sample of a study of T-cell reconstitution after alpha-beta-depleted transplantation in children. TCRdb redid the calling of the PCR reads with MiXCR, one entry per CDR3 protein. Among over 550,000 distinct CDR3 sequences, roughly a tenth were seen once, and the ten largest hold about 4.3%. The source was PBMCs from the stem cell graft donor, collected from the stem cell graft. The source of these receptors is a human donor who donated a stem cell graft to a child with acute myeloid leukemia. Each CDR3 is given with its conserved first and last residue. A D gene is named only where the DNA matches it firmly. Size values are once, few and many counts, or a class for expanded clones, and some rows have none.

>TRBJ2-1|TRBD1|NA|TRBV15
TGTGCCACCAGCAGAGGATTGCTCCAGGGGGCAGTCTTC
CATSRGLLQGAVF
>TRBJ2-7|TRBD1|NA|TRBV7-9
TGTGCCAGCAGCTACAGAAGGGACAGCTCCTACGAGCAGTACTTC
CASSYRRDSSYEQYF
>TRBJ1-5|NA|few|TRBV28
TGTGCCAGCAGTTTGCTATCTCCGCCCCAGCATTTT
CASSLLSPPQHF
>TRBJ2-1|NA|few|TRBV20-1
TGCAGTGCTAGAGGGTTGGGGAATTCCGTCGATGAGCAGTTCTTC
CSARGLGNSVDEQFF
>TRBJ1-1|TRBD1|NA|TRBV3-1
TGTGCCAGCAGCCGGGACAGGGGTATCACTGAAGCTTTCTTT
CASSRDRGITEAFF
>TRBJ2-3|TRBD2|NA|TRBV5-1
TGCGCCAGCAGCCCCCCCACTAGCGGGATAAGCACAGATACGCAGTATTTT
CASSPPTSGISTDTQYF
>TRBJ2-2|TRBD1|NA|TRBV5-1
TGCGCCAGCAGCCGGAATACAGGGGCCTCGAACACCGGGGAGCTGTTTTTT
CASSRNTGASNTGELFF
>TRBJ2-1|TRBD2|NA|TRBV15
TGTGCCACCAGCAGAGACCCAATTAGCGGGAGGCTCAATGAGCAGTTCTTC
CATSRDPISGRLNEQFF
>TRBJ2-2|TRBD2|once|TRBV4-3
TGCGCCAGCAGCCAAGAGGGACTAGCGGATTCCAGGGGCGGGGAGCTGTTTTTT
CASSQEGLADSRGGELFF
>TRBJ2-1|NA|few|TRBV2
TGTGCCAGCAGTGATCAGGGACTGCCCCCTCAGTTCTTC
CASSDQGLPPQFF
>TRBJ2-6|NA|NA|TRBV24-1
TGTGCCACCAGTGATGTAACCGGGTCGAATTCTGGGGCCAACGTCCTGACTTTC
CATSDVTGSNSGANVLTF
>TRBJ2-5|NA|once|TRBV2
TGTGCCAGCAGTGGAGCGTACCAAGAGACCCAGTACTTC
CASSGAYQETQYF
>TRBJ2-5|TRBD1|NA|TRBV20-1
TGCAGTGCAGCCCCCTCAGGGGGCAGGGAGACCCAGTACTTC
CSAAPSGGRETQYF
>TRBJ2-5|TRBD2|NA|TRBV9
TGTGCCAGCAGCCAACAAGAGTGGGGGGGCCAAGAGACCCAGTACTTC
CASSQQEWGGQETQYF
>TRBJ2-7|TRBD1|few|TRBV7-9
TGTGCCAGCAGCTTTCCCGGGACAGACTACGAGCAGTACTTC
CASSFPGTDYEQYF
>TRBJ2-1|NA|NA|TRBV7-2
TGTGCCAGCAGCTTAGCGCTAAGTATGAGCGGCAATGAGCAGTTCTTC
CASSLALSMSGNEQFF
>TRBJ2-2|NA|NA|TRBV9
TGTGCCAGCAGCGTAGCTGATGGCAGGAGGAACACCGGGGAGCTGTTTTTT
CASSVADGRRNTGELFF
>TRBJ1-1|TRBD1|few|TRBV7-3
TGTGCCAGCCGCCTACAGGGGCATTCAACTGAAGCTTTCTTT
CASRLQGHSTEAFF
>TRBJ2-2|NA|few|TRBV7-3
TGTGCCAGCAGCCGACTCGCGGATAACACCGGGGAGCTGTTTTTT
CASSRLADNTGELFF